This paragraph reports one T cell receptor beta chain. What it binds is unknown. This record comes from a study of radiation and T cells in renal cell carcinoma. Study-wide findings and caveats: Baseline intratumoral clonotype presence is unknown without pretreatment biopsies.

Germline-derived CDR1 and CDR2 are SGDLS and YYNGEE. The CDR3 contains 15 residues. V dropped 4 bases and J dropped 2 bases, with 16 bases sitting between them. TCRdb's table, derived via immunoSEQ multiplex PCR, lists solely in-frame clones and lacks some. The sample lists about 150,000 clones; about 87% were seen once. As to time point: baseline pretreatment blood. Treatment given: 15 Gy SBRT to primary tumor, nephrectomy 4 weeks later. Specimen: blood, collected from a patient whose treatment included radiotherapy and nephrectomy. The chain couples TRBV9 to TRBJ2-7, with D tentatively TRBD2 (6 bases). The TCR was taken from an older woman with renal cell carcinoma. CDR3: CASSTRPGGPYEQYF. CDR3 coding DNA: TGTGCCAGCAGCACCCGCCCTGGAGGGCCCTACGAGCAGTACTTC.